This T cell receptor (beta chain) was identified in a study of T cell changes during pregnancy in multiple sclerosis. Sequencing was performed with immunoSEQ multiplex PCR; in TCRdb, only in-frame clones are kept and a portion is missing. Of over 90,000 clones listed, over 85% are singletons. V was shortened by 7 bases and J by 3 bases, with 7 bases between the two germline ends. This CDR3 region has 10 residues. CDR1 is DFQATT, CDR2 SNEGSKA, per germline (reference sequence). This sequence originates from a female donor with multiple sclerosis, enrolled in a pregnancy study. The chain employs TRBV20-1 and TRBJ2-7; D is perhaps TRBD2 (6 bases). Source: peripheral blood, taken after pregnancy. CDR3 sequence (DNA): TGCAGTGGGGGGGACTACGAGCAGTACTTC. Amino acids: CSGGDYEQYF.